The 25 T cell receptor beta chains given below trace back to one sample, sequenced in a study of memory CD4+ T cells and cytomegalovirus serostatus. Single viable CD3+CD4+CD8-CD45RO+ cells were sorted as the memory CD4+ T cells. Clones were read by immunoSEQ multiplex PCR, and TCRdb kept only the in-frame ones, dropping some. Here the sample spans tens of thousands of clones, roughly 85% being singletons. The specimen sequenced was memory CD4+ T cells from blood. All receptors come from an adult in good health and CMV-seropositive.

This chain connects TRBV7-2 to TRBJ2-5, with TRBD2 identical over 8 bases. Germline assignment: CDR1 SGHTA and CDR2 FQGNSA. The CDR3 loop spans 11 amino acids. Trimming at V came to 1 base and at J to 14 bases, leaving 3 bases not matched to a gene. The CDR3 loop reads CASSLVGLVYF. DNA of the CDR3: TGTGCCAGCAGCTTAGTGGGACTAGTATACTTC.

The rearrangement uses TRBV5-6 and TRBJ2-7; the D gene is possibly TRBD2 (7 bases). V gave up 4 bases and J gave up 5 bases, with 13 bases separating them. CDR1 is SGHDT and CDR2 is YYEEEE in the germline V gene. The CDR3 runs to 13 residues. This chain's CDR3 is CASSRRGGHEQYF. For the CDR3, the DNA is TGTGCCAGCAGCCGTAGGGGGGGCCACGAGCAGTACTTC.

This clone showed up just a few times. The gene calls are TRBV5-1 and TRBJ1-1; D gene ambiguous. Looked up from germline, CDR1 is SGHRS and CDR2 is YFSETQ. The CDR3 has 14 residues. V lost 4 bases and J lost 1, with 11 bases in between. The DNA for the CDR3 is TGCGCCAGCAGCGGAAAGGTGGAGAACACTGAAGCTTTCTTT. Residues: CASSGKVENTEAFF.

The V gene is TRBV2, the J gene TRBJ2-1, with 10 bases aligning to TRBD2. The CDR3 spans 17 residues. Per germline, CDR1 SNHLY and CDR2 FYNNEI. Trimming removed 5 bases from V and 5 bases from J; junction bases left unmatched: 12. The CDR3 loop is CASSIPSLAGSDNEQFF. CDR3 DNA sequence: TGTGCCAGCAGTATCCCTTCACTAGCGGGATCAGACAATGAGCAGTTCTTC.

V usage is TRBV29-1 and J usage is TRBJ1-2; D call uncertain. Germline CDR1 is SQVTM and CDR2 is ANQGSEA. This CDR3 is 11 amino acids long. V was pared by 8 bases and J by 9 bases, with 16 bases between. The CDR3 is CSTSLGPSYTF. The CDR3 DNA is TGCAGCACGTCCCTAGGACCGAGCTACACCTTC.

The chain employs TRBV9 and TRBJ1-6; the D gene is possibly TRBD1 (5 bases). The germline CDR1 and CDR2 sequences are SGDLS and YYNGEE. The CDR3 length is 15 residues. Trimming took 3 bases from V and 10 from J, leaving 17 bases between them. The CDR3 here is CASSADSFGGSPLHF. CDR3 sequence (DNA): TGTGCCAGCAGCGCAGACTCTTTTGGGGGGTCACCCCTCCACTTT.

In its sample, this clone was seen a few times. This chain links TRBV5-1 with TRBJ2-3; 11 positions agree with TRBD1. The CDR3 sequence is 16 residues long. Germline CDR1 is SGHRS and CDR2 is YFSETQ. V was pared by 0 bases and J by 2 bases, with 2 bases of the junction left unmatched. CDR3 sequence: CASSLDGQGATDTQYF. CDR3 nucleotides: TGCGCCAGCAGCTTGGACGGACAGGGGGCCACAGATACGCAGTATTTT.

The CDR3 region has the DNA TGTGCCAGCAGCCTCGCGGTTGGGAACACTGAAGCTTTCTTT. Encoded protein: CASSLAVGNTEAFF. The V and J genes are TRBV7-9 and TRBJ1-1, with D unclear. Germline values: CDR1 SEHNR, CDR2 FQNEAQ (reference sequence). This CDR3 comprises 14 residues. V gave up 5 bases and J gave up 1 base, with 11 bases separating them. The full variable domain, its missing parts supplied by reference TRBV7-9 and TRBJ1-1, is DTGVSQNPRHKITKRGQNVTFRCDPISEHNRLYWYRQTLGQGPEFLTYFQNEAQLEKSRLLSDRFSAERPKGSFSTLEIQRTEQGDSAMYLCASSLAVGNTEAFFGQGTRLTVV.

This clone has just a few counts. This chain uses TRBV4-1 with TRBJ1-2; no definite D call. Per the germline V gene, CDR1 is MGHRA and CDR2 is YSYEKL. CDR3 length equals 15 residues. Trimming left V 4 bases short and J 3 bases short, with 15 bases between. CDR3 in DNA: TGCGCCAGCAGCCCGATTGCGAGGGAGGACTATGGCTACACCTTC. It is translated as CASSPIAREDYGYTF.

This clone has more than one count but fewer than ten. The V and J genes are TRBV5-1 and TRBJ2-1; weak D call: TRBD2 (6 bases). This CDR3 has 15 residues. Germline assignment: CDR1 SGHRS and CDR2 YFSETQ. V lost 0 bases, J lost 3 bases, and 10 bases lay in between. For the CDR3, the DNA is TGCGCCAGCAGCTTGGAAGGGACTGACTACAATGAGCAGTTCTTC. Its translation is CASSLEGTDYNEQFF.

The chain links TRBV6-5 to TRBJ1-1; D unresolved. The CDR3 is 14 residues long. CDR1 and CDR2 (germline): MNHEY, SVGAGI. Trimming shortened V by 5 bases and J by 4 bases, and 14 bases separated the two germline ends. CDR3 amino acids: CASSTLGRATEAFF. As DNA, the CDR3 is TGTGCCAGCAGTACTCTCGGACGGGCCACTGAAGCTTTCTTT.

The chain employs TRBV19 and TRBJ1-1; D ambiguous. From germline, CDR1 is LNHDA and CDR2 SQIVND (reference sequence). The CDR3 sequence is 13 residues long. V dropped 0 bases and J dropped 0 bases, with 2 bases sitting between them. CDR3 sequence: CASSIEMNTEAFF. As DNA, the CDR3 is TGTGCCAGTAGTATAGAAATGAACACTGAAGCTTTCTTT.

The CDR3 is CASSFGAWSNQPQHF. The CDR3 DNA follows: TGTGCCAGCAGCTTTGGAGCGTGGAGCAATCAGCCCCAGCATTTT. The chain joins TRBV5-6 to TRBJ1-5; D gene uncertain. Trimming left V 2 bases short and J 1 base short, with 10 bases between. The germline CDR1 and CDR2 sequences are SGHDT and YYEEEE. CDR3 length: 15 residues.

This chain links TRBV25-1 with TRBJ2-5; TRBD1 aligns across 10 bases. Germline V gene data show CDR1 as MGHDK and CDR2 as SYGVNS. This CDR3 comprises 16 residues. V gave up 4 bases and J gave up 5 bases; unmatched junction bases: 10. The CDR3 region is CASSALGTGEGETQYF. The CDR3 DNA sequence: TGTGCCAGCAGTGCCCTCGGGACAGGGGAGGGGGAGACCCAGTACTTC.

The rearrangement links TRBV29-1 to TRBJ2-3; D is undetermined. The V end lost 7 bases, the J end lost 5 bases, and 10 bases lay between the germline ends. From germline, CDR1 is SQVTM and CDR2 ANQGSEA. CDR3 size: 11 residues. The CDR3 coding sequence is TGCAGCGACCGACTGGTAGATACGCAGTATTTT. Translated, it gives CSDRLVDTQYF.

The table lists this clone with a few counts. The rearrangement links TRBV11-2 to TRBJ1-4, with D perhaps matching TRBD1 (6 bases). The CDR3 is 14 residues long. In germline, CDR1 is SGHAT, CDR2 FQNNGV. V dropped 3 bases and J dropped 10 bases, with 15 bases sitting between them. CDR3 sequence: CASSFARGRGKLFF. DNA for the CDR3: TGTGCCAGCAGCTTTGCCCGGGGGCGCGGAAAACTGTTTTTT. Looking up the rest from reference TRBV11-2 and TRBJ1-4 gives the full variable domain: EAGVAQSPRYKIIEKRQSVAFWCNPISGHATLYWYQQILGQGPKLLIQFQNNGVVDDSQLPKDRFSAERLKGVDSTLKIQPAKLEDSAVYLCASSFARGRGKLFFGSGTQLSVL.

The CDR3 is CASSPQSTRGGEQFF. CDR3 bases: TGTGCCAGCAGCCCCCAGAGCACCCGGGGGGGTGAGCAGTTCTTC. The chain recombines TRBV7-2 with TRBJ2-1, with 8 bases fitting TRBD2. Germline lookup yields CDR1 SGHTA and CDR2 FQGNSA. The trim removed 5 bases at V and 9 bases at J, leaving 12 bases unmatched. The CDR3 runs 15 residues.

This chain links TRBV27 with TRBJ1-6; possibly TRBD1 for D (6 bases). Per germline, CDR1 MNHEY and CDR2 SMNVEV (reference sequence). The length of the CDR3 is 15 residues. V gave up 3 bases and J gave up 7 bases, with 13 bases separating them. The DNA for the CDR3 is TGTGCCAGCAGTTTCGGGGGGGCATTGAATTCACCCCTCCACTTT. Encoded protein: CASSFGGALNSPLHF.

The rearrangement uses TRBV6-1 and TRBJ2-6, with D perhaps TRBD1 (5 bases). V gave up 3 bases and J gave up 0 bases, with 6 bases separating them. CDR3 length: 15 residues. Germline CDR1 is MNHNS and CDR2 is SASEGT. The CDR3 reads CASSEDISGANVLTF. CDR3 coding DNA: TGTGCCAGCAGTGAGGACATCTCTGGGGCCAACGTCCTGACTTTC.

The chain carries TRBV9 and TRBJ2-3; D may be TRBD2 (6 bases). Germline V gives CDR1 SGDLS, CDR2 YYNGEE. Deletions cut 6 bases from V and 0 bases from J, with 14 bases between. The CDR3 has 15 residues. CDR3 sequence: CASTQMSGSTDTQYF. The CDR3 coding sequence is TGTGCCAGCACCCAAATGAGCGGGAGCACAGATACGCAGTATTTT.

This clone was observed once. The CDR3 DNA reads as TGTGCCAGCAGCCCACTCGGGACAGGGGCTGGAAACACCATATATTTT. Amino acids: CASSPLGTGAGNTIYF. This chain uses TRBV5-8 with TRBJ1-3, with 10 bases matching TRBD1. The CDR3 has 16 amino acids. Germline V gene sequence: CDR1 SGHTS, CDR2 YDEGEE. The V and J ends lost 4 bases and 2 bases, in that order; junction bases with no gene match: 6.

This clone has only one observation. The chain combines TRBV10-1 with TRBJ2-7; 7 bases are shared with TRBD1. The CDR3 length is 14 residues. V was clipped by 3 bases and J by 2 bases; unmatched bases: 4. The V gene's germline CDR1 is WNHNN and CDR2 SYGVQD (reference sequence). CDR3 residues: CASSEYTGAYEQYF. For the CDR3, the DNA is TGCGCCAGCAGTGAATATACAGGGGCCTACGAGCAGTACTTC.

The chain links TRBV11-2 to TRBJ1-1; D might be TRBD1 (5 bases). V shed 1 base and J shed 4 bases, with 10 bases lying between them. This CDR3 has 14 amino acids. In germline, CDR1 is SGHAT, CDR2 FQNNGV. CDR3 protein: CASSLVPGGTEAFF. CDR3 nucleotides: TGTGCCAGCAGCTTAGTCCCGGGGGGCACTGAAGCTTTCTTT.

This chain's CDR3 is CASGIWNTEAFF. DNA for the CDR3: TGCGCCAGCGGTATTTGGAACACTGAAGCTTTCTTT. The chain combines TRBV10-1 with TRBJ1-1; D ambiguous. The CDR3 is 12 amino acids. Trimming took off 8 bases at V and 1 base at J, with 8 bases between the two ends. Germline values: CDR1 WNHNN, CDR2 SYGVQD (reference sequence).

This clone has only a few counts. The genes are TRBV18 and TRBJ2-7; 10 bases are a match to TRBD1. This CDR3 comprises 13 residues. Germline V CDR1 and CDR2: KGHSH, LQKENI. With V trimmed by 4 bases and J by 5 bases, 2 bases remained unmatched. The CDR3 is CASSQTGGHEQYF. The DNA of the CDR3 is TGTGCCAGCTCACAGACAGGGGGCCACGAGCAGTACTTC. The entire variable domain, with the rest obtained from reference TRBV18 and TRBJ2-7, is as follows: NAGVMQNPRHLVRRRGQEARLRCSPMKGHSHVYWYRQLPEEGLKFMVYLQKENIIDESGMPKERFSAEFPKEGPSILRIQQVVRGDSAAYFCASSQTGGHEQYFGPGTRLTVT.